This T cell receptor beta chain comes out of a study of blood T cell repertoires in COVID-19. The overall study: The cDNA or gDNA used as material had been derived from T cells, B-cell-depleted T cells, or PBMCs.

This clone is a singleton in its sample. The repertoire was sequenced with immunoSEQ multiplex PCR; TCRdb's copy has only in-frame clones and lacks some. Of over 85,000 clones listed, roughly 88% are singletons. The CDR3 consists of 15 residues. J was trimmed by 5 bases and V by 5 bases; bases with no gene match: 9. Germline CDR1 and CDR2: MRHNA and SNTAGT. This chain uses TRBV6-4 with TRBJ2-3; TRBD2 aligns across 8 bases. This TCR came from a woman in her seventies with acute or convalescent COVID-19. Material: peripheral blood. The CDR3 loop is CASSHRQAGVDTQYF. The CDR3 nucleotides read TGTGCCAGCAGTCATCGTCAAGCGGGAGTAGATACGCAGTATTTT.